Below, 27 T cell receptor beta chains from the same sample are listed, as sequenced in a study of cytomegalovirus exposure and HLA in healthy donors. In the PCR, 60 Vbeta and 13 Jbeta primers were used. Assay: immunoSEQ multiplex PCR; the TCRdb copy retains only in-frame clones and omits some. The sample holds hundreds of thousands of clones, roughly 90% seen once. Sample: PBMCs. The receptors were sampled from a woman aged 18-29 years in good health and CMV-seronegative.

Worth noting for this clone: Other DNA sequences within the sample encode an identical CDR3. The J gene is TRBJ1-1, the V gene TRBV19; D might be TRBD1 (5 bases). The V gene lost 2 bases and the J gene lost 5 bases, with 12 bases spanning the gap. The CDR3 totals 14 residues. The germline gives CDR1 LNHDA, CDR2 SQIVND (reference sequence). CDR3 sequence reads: CASSISGGRTEAFF. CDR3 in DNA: TGTGCCAGTAGTATAAGCGGGGGTAGGACTGAAGCTTTCTTT.

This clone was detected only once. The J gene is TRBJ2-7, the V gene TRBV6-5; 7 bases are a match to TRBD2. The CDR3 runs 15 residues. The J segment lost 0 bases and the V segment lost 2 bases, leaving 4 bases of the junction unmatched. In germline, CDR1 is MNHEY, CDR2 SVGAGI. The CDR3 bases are TGTGCCAGCAGTTACGGACTAGGGGCCTCCTACGAGCAGTACTTC. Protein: CASSYGLGASYEQYF.

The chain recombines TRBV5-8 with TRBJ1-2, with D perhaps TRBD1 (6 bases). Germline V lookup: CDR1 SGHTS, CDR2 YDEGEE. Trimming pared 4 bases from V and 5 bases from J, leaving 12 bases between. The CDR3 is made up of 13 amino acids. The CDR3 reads CASSELGQYGYTF. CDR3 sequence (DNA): TGTGCCAGCAGCGAACTCGGACAGTATGGCTACACCTTC.

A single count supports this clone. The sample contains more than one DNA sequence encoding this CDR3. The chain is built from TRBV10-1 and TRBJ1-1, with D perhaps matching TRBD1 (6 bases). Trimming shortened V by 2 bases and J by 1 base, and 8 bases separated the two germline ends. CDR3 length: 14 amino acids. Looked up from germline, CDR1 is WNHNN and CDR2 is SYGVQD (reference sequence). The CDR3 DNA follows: TGCGCCAGCAGTGAGCGGGGGGCGAACACTGAAGCTTTCTTT. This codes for CASSERGANTEAFF.

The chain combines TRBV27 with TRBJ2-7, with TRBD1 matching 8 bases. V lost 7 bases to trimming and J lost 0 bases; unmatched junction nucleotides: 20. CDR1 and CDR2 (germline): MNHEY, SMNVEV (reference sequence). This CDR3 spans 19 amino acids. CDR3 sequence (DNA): TGTGCCAGCACCAAATTCCCGGGACAGGCACTAATGACCTCCTACGAGCAGTACTTC. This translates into CASTKFPGQALMTSYEQYF.

The CDR3 sequence: CASSPSTGFQETQYF. The CDR3, as DNA: TGTGCCAGCTCACCATCCACAGGGTTCCAAGAGACCCAGTACTTC. The chain is built from TRBV18 and TRBJ2-5; tentatively, D is TRBD1 (6 bases). Germline V gives CDR1 KGHSH, CDR2 LQKENI. The CDR3 runs 15 residues. V was trimmed by 2 bases and J by 1 base, leaving 11 bases between them.

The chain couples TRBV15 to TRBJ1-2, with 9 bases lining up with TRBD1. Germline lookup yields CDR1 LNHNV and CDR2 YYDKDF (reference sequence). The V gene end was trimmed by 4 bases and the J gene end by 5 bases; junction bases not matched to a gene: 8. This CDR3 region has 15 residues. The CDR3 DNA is TGTGCCACCAGCATCCCGGGACAGGGACCGTATGGCTACACCTTC. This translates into CATSIPGQGPYGYTF.

Written as DNA, the CDR3 is TGTGCCAGCAGACCACTACCCGGACAGGGAGGGGATAATGAAAAACTGTTTTTT. This gives the protein CASRPLPGQGGDNEKLFF. The V call is TRBV11-2, the J call TRBJ1-4; 8 bases line up with TRBD1. The CDR3 extends over 18 amino acids. The V gene end was trimmed by 6 bases and the J gene end by 4 bases; junction bases not matched to a gene: 16. Germline V gene data show CDR1 as SGHAT and CDR2 as FQNNGV.

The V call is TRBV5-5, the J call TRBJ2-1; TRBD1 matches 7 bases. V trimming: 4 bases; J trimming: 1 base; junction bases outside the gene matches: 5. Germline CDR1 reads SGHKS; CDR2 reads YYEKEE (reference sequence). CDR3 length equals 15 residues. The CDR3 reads CASSLWDSSYNEQFF. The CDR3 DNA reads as TGTGCCAGCAGCCTTTGGGACAGTTCCTACAATGAGCAGTTCTTC.

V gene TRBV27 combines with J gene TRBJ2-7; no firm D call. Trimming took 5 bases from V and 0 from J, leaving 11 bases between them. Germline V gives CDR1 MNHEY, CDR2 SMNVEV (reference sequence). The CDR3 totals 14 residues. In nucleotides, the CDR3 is TGTGCCAGCAGTCTACAAAGGAGCTCCTACGAGCAGTACTTC. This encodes CASSLQRSSYEQYF.

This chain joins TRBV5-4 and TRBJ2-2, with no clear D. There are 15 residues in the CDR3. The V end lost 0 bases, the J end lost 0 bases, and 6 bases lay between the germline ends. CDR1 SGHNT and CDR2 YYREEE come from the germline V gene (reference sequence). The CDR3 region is CASSLGPTNTGELFF. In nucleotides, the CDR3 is TGTGCCAGCAGCTTGGGGCCAACGAACACCGGGGAGCTGTTTTTT.

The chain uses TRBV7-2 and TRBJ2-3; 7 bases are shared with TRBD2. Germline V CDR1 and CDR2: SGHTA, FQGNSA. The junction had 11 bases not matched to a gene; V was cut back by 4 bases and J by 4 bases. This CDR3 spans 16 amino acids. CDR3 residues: CASSSSAGVGADTQYF. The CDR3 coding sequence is TGTGCCAGCAGCTCCTCCGCGGGGGTTGGGGCAGATACGCAGTATTTT.

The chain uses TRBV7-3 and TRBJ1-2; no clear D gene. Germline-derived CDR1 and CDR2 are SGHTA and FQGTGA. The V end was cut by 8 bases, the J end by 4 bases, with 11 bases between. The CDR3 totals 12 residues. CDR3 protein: CASAGEFYGYTF. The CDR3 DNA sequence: TGTGCCAGCGCTGGGGAGTTCTATGGCTACACCTTC.

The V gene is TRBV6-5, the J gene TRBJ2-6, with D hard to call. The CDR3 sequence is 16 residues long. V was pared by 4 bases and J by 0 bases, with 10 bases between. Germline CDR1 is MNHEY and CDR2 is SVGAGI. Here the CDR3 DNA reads TGTGCCAGCAGTTTTCGCCGTAGCTCTGGGGCCAACGTCCTGACTTTC. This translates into CASSFRRSSGANVLTF.

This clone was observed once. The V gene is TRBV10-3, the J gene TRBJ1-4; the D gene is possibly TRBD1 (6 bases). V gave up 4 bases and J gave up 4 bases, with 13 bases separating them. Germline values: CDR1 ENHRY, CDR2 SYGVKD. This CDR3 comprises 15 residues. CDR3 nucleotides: TGTGCCATCAGTGCAGAAGGACAGATTAATGAAAAACTGTTTTTT. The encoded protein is CAISAEGQINEKLFF.

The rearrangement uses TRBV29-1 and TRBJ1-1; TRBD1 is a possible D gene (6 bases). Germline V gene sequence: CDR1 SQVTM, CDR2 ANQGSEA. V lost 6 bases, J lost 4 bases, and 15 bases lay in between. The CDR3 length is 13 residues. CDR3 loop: CSVRAGVTTEAFF. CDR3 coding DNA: TGCAGCGTCCGAGCAGGGGTGACCACTGAAGCTTTCTTT. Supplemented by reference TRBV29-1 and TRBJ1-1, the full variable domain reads SAVISQKPSRDICQRGTSLTIQCQVDSQVTMMFWYRQQPGQSLTLIATANQGSEATYESGFVIDKFPISRPNLTFSTLTVSNMSPEDSSIYLCSVRAGVTTEAFFGQGTRLTVV.

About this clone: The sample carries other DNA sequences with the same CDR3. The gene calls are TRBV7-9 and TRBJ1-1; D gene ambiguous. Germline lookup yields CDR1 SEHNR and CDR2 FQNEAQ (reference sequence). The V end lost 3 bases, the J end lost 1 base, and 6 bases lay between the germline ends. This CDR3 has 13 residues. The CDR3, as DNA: TGTGCCAGCAGCTTCGGCGGGAACACTGAAGCTTTCTTT. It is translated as CASSFGGNTEAFF.

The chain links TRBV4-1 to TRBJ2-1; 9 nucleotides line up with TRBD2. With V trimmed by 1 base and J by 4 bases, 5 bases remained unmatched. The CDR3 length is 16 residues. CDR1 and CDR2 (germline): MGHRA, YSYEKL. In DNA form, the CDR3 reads TGCGCCAGCAGCCAAGTTAGCGGGGGCCCTTACAATGAGCAGTTCTTC. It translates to CASSQVSGGPYNEQFF.

CDR3 bases: TGTGCCAGCAGTAAAGGACTAGCGGGCCAAGAGACCCAGTACTTC. Protein: CASSKGLAGQETQYF. The V call is TRBV2, the J call TRBJ2-5; 11 bases map to TRBD2. The CDR3 extends over 15 amino acids. Per the germline V gene, CDR1 is SNHLY and CDR2 is FYNNEI. V lost 5 bases, J lost 1 base, and 3 bases stayed unmatched.

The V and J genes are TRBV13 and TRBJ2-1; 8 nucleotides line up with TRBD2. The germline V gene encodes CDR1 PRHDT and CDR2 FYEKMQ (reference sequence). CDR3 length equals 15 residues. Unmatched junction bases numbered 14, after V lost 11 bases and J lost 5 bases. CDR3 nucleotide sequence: TGTGCCGGCGCCTATAGCGGGGTGTCGGACAATGAGCAGTTCTTC. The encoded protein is CAGAYSGVSDNEQFF.

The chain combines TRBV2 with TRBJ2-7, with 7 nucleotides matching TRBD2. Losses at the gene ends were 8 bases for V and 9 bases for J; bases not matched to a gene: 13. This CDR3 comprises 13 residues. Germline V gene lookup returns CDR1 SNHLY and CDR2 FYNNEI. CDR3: CASLGEGAGLQYF. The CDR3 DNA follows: TGTGCCAGCCTTGGGGAGGGAGCGGGTCTGCAGTACTTC.

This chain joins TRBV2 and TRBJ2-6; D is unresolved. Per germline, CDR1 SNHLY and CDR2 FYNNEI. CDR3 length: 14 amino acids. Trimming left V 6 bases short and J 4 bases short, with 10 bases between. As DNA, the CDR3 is TGTGCCAGCAGCCGTGGCCTGGGGGCCAACGTCCTGACTTTC. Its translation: CASSRGLGANVLTF.

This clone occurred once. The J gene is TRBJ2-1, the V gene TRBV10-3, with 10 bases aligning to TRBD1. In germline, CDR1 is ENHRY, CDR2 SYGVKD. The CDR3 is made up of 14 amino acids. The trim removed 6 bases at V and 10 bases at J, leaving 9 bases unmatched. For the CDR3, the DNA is TGTGCCATCAGAAACGGACAGGGGGGGTTGGAGCAGTTCTTC. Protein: CAIRNGQGGLEQFF.

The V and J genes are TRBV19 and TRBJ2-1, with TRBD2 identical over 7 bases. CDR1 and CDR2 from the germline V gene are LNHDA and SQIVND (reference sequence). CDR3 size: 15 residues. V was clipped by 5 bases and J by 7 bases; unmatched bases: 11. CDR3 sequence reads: CASSPSGGFTNEQFF. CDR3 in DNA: TGTGCCAGTAGTCCATCCGGGGGGTTCACAAATGAGCAGTTCTTC.

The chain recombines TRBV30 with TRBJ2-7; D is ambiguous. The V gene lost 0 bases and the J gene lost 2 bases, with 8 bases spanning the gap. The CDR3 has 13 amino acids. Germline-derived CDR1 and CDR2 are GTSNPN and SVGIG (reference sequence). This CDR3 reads CAWSVASPYEQYF. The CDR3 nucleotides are TGTGCCTGGAGTGTAGCTTCCCCCTACGAGCAGTACTTC.

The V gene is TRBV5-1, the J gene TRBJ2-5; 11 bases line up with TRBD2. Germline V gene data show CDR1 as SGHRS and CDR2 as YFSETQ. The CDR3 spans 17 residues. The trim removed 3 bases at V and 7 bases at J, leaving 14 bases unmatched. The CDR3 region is CASSSTSGGGFMGTQYF. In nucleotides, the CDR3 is TGCGCCAGCAGCTCAACTAGCGGGGGCGGGTTTATGGGGACCCAGTACTTC.

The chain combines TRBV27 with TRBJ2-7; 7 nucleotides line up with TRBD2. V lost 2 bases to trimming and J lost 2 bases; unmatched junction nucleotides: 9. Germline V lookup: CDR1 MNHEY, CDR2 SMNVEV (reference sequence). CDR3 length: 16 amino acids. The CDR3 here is CASSLLGGLEPYEQYF. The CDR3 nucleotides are TGTGCCAGCAGTTTACTGGGAGGACTAGAACCCTACGAGCAGTACTTC.